A selection of T cell receptor beta chains follows, all from one sample in a study of T cell responses to AZD1222 COVID-19 vaccine. Measured with immunoSEQ multiplex PCR; TCRdb has only the in-frame clones, and not every one. The sample consists of roughly 170,000 clones, 85% to 95% of them appearing once. Here the sequenced sample was peripheral blood, taken 28 days after the second AZD1222 dose. All receptors come from an adult who received the AZD1222 COVID-19 vaccine. The CDR3 runs from the conserved cysteine through the conserved F or W. The order of the fields is CDR3 length, V gene, CDR3 protein.

cdr3_length: 17; v_call: TRBV7-2; cdr3_aa: CASSRPGALSNTGELFF
cdr3_length: 14; v_call: TRBV7-3; cdr3_aa: CASSLHGPGNTIYF
cdr3_length: 17; v_call: TRBV30; cdr3_aa: CAWSLRAGGSGANVLTF
cdr3_length: 16; v_call: TRBV4-3; cdr3_aa: CASSQDRTGGIYGYTF
cdr3_length: 17; v_call: TRBV11-2; cdr3_aa: CASSYAWRGRQNTEAFF
cdr3_length: 13; v_call: TRBV28; cdr3_aa: CASLREGMRGYTF
cdr3_length: 11; v_call: TRBV20-1; cdr3_aa: CSARSDYEQYF
cdr3_length: 15; v_call: TRBV6-1; cdr3_aa: CASSEGGLVLPEQFF
cdr3_length: 15; v_call: TRBV28; cdr3_aa: CASSPLRDLSDTQYF
cdr3_length: 17; v_call: TRBV5-1; cdr3_aa: CASSGLAGDANTGELFF
cdr3_length: 12; v_call: TRBV7-8; cdr3_aa: CASSPPARIAFF
cdr3_length: 16; v_call: TRBV5-4; cdr3_aa: CASSSPETGVQETQYF
cdr3_length: 14; v_call: TRBV19; cdr3_aa: CASTSMGRVRTQHF
cdr3_length: 13; v_call: TRBV5-4; cdr3_aa: CASSFDRNYGYTF
cdr3_length: 14; v_call: TRBV7-3; cdr3_aa: CASSLNNAIYEQYF
cdr3_length: 13; v_call: TRBV28; cdr3_aa: CASSAERVYEQYF
cdr3_length: 19; v_call: TRBV11-3; cdr3_aa: CASTKRGGRDRGSNQPQHF
cdr3_length: 15; v_call: TRBV27; cdr3_aa: CASTMGGGALDTQYF
cdr3_length: 13; v_call: TRBV6-4; cdr3_aa: CASSDGAYNEQFF
cdr3_length: 16; v_call: TRBV24-1; cdr3_aa: CATSDRQKFSTDTQYF
cdr3_length: 16; v_call: TRBV7-9; cdr3_aa: CASSLDVLSSGNTIYF
cdr3_length: 13; v_call: TRBV19; cdr3_aa: CATTTSGSYEQFF
cdr3_length: 16; v_call: TRBV6-5; cdr3_aa: CASSYSGGQGTYEQYF
cdr3_length: 15; v_call: TRBV4-3; cdr3_aa: CASSQDRVPSYEQYF
cdr3_length: 13; v_call: TRBV7-7; cdr3_aa: CASSDGSPEKLFF